A single sample gave rise to the 12 T cell receptor beta chains below, sequenced in a study of T-cell reconstitution after alpha-beta-depleted transplantation in children. It was with unique molecular identifiers that the TCRbeta library was prepared. Each CDR3 protein gets one entry after TCRdb re-called the PCR reads with MiXCR. The table lists roughly 590,000 distinct CDR3 sequences, 15% to 20% of them singletons. The material was PBMCs from the stem cell graft donor, obtained from the stem cell graft. The receptors stem from a human donor who donated a stem cell graft to a child with acute myeloid leukemia.

The chain has TRBV12-3 or TRBV12-4 and TRBJ2-2; the D is unclear. Trimming took off 6 bases at V and 7 bases at J, with 18 bases between the two ends. The length of the CDR3 is 15 residues. The CDR3: CASRLPSARIGELFF. In DNA, the CDR3 is TGTGCCAGCAGATTGCCCTCCGCGCGGATCGGGGAGCTGTTTTTT.

This clonotype occurred many times. J is TRBJ1-5 and V is TRBV15; no clear D gene. The germline V and J ends were trimmed by 3 bases and 0 bases, with 9 bases remaining between them. Germline CDR1 reads LNHNV; CDR2 reads YYDKDF (reference sequence). The CDR3 consists of 15 residues. In DNA form, the CDR3 reads TGTGCCACCAGCAGCAACAGAGCTAGCAATCAGCCCCAGCATTTT. It is translated as CATSSNRASNQPQHF.

There are a few counts of this clonotype. The chain carries TRBV12-3 or TRBV12-4 and TRBJ1-5, with a weak D call TRBD1 (6 bases). The length of the CDR3 is 13 residues. V was trimmed by 10 bases and J by 0 bases, leaving 10 bases between them. The CDR3 DNA reads TGTGCCACCCAGGGGAATAGCAATCAGCCCCAGCATTTT. This gives the protein CATQGNSNQPQHF.

This clonotype was counted many times. The chain employs TRBV20-1 and TRBJ2-3; unclear D gene. V lost 4 bases and J 11 bases, leaving 16 bases between the germline ends. In germline, CDR1 is DFQATT, CDR2 SNEGSKA (reference sequence). The CDR3 loop spans 12 amino acids. The CDR3 loop is CSAIPLQLGQYF. CDR3 sequence (DNA): TGCAGTGCTATCCCGCTTCAGTTGGGGCAGTATTTT.

At least ten counts were recorded for this clonotype. One junction end disagrees with the germline gene, perhaps due to a read error. This chain connects TRBV10-2 to TRBJ1-5; D is uncertain. CDR3 length: 14 amino acids. Germline CDR1 WSHSY, CDR2 SAAADI. CDR3 sequence reads: CASGDGLSNQPQHF. The CDR3 nucleotides are TGCGCCAGCGGTGACGGACTTAGCAATCAGCCCCAGCATTTT.

This chain joins TRBV5-1 and TRBJ1-1; possible D gene TRBD1, 5 bases. V was trimmed by 0 bases and J by 4 bases, leaving 7 bases between them. The CDR3 totals 13 residues. Germline V gene sequence: CDR1 SGHRS, CDR2 YFSETQ. The CDR3 bases are TGCGCCAGCAGCTTGGGGGACGGCACTGAAGCTTTCTTT. Amino acids: CASSLGDGTEAFF.

The chain combines TRBV9 with TRBJ2-5; TRBD1 or TRBD2 may be the D gene (5 bases each). CDR1 is SGDLS and CDR2 is YYNGEE in the germline V gene. This CDR3 contains 13 residues. With 2 bases removed from V and 4 bases from J, the gap between germline ends came to 9 bases. The DNA for the CDR3 is TGTGCCAGCAGCGTGTCGGGGCCAGAGACCCAGTACTTC. This sequence encodes CASSVSGPETQYF. Looking up the rest from reference TRBV9 and TRBJ2-5 gives the full variable domain: DSGVTQTPKHLITATGQRVTLRCSPRSGDLSVYWYQQSLDQGLQFLIQYYNGEERAKGNILERFSAQQFPDLHSELNLSSLELGDSALYFCASSVSGPETQYFGPGTRLLVL.

In this sample, this clonotype turned up many times. V is TRBV4-3 and J is TRBJ2-1, with 7 bases identical to TRBD2. CDR1 LGHNA and CDR2 YSLEER come from the germline V gene. CDR3 length equals 15 residues. V lost 3 bases and J lost 4; bases outside the gene matches: 6. As DNA, the CDR3 is TGCGCCAGCAGCCATAGGGAGCGGGGTTACAATGAGCAGTTCTTC. It encodes CASSHRERGYNEQFF.

This chain uses TRBV20-1 with TRBJ2-1; 7 nucleotides match TRBD1. V was pared by 0 bases and J by 4 bases, with 6 bases of the junction left unmatched. Germline CDR1 DFQATT, CDR2 SNEGSKA (reference sequence). There are 15 residues in the CDR3. Here the CDR3 reads CSARDLQGRYNEQFF. The CDR3 DNA reads as TGCAGTGCTAGAGATCTACAGGGGCGATACAATGAGCAGTTCTTC.

This clonotype was picked up many times. This chain uses TRBV29-1 with TRBJ1-1, with 8 bases fitting TRBD1. V shed 1 base, J shed 3 bases, and the junction held 10 bases outside the gene matches. The CDR3 runs 16 residues. The V gene's germline CDR1 is SQVTM and CDR2 ANQGSEA. In DNA form, the CDR3 reads TGCAGCGTTGAAGGGCAGACAGGGGCTCCAGACACTGAAGCTTTCTTT. Its translation: CSVEGQTGAPDTEAFF. Full variable domain (outside the CDR3, taken from reference TRBV29-1 and TRBJ1-1): SAVISQKPSRDICQRGTSLTIQCQVDSQVTMMFWYRQQPGQSLTLIATANQGSEATYESGFVIDKFPISRPNLTFSTLTVSNMSPEDSSIYLCSVEGQTGAPDTEAFFGQGTRLTVV.

This clonotype was detected ten times or more. This chain uses TRBV20-1 with TRBJ1-1; possible D gene TRBD1, 6 bases. Germline CDR1 DFQATT, CDR2 SNEGSKA (reference sequence). The CDR3 covers 14 residues. Trimming removed 8 bases at V and 6 bases at J, with 22 bases between. This CDR3 reads CSPRGGGRLAEAFF. In DNA form, the CDR3 reads TGCAGTCCTCGAGGTGGGGGGCGGTTAGCTGAAGCTTTCTTT.

This clonotype was counted a few times. The rearrangement links TRBV5-5 to TRBJ1-1; TRBD1 aligns across 9 bases. The germline CDR1 and CDR2 sequences are SGHKS and YYEKEE (reference sequence). The CDR3 extends over 16 amino acids. V was pared by 4 bases and J by 4 bases, with 11 bases of the junction left unmatched. DNA of the CDR3: TGTGCCAGCAGCCTTCTCCCGGGACAGGGAGTCACTGAAGCTTTCTTT. This encodes CASSLLPGQGVTEAFF.